Shown below are 16 T cell receptor beta chains from a single sample sequenced in a study of long-term antiretroviral therapy in people with HIV. Survey level was the resolution at which the v3.0 immunoSEQ assay ran. This table comes from immunoSEQ multiplex PCR, and its TCRdb copy is limited to in-frame clones, with some not included. The top ten hold 5.5% to 6% of the sample, which has fewer than 30,000 clones, about four fifths seen once. Sequenced material: unsorted PBMCs, taken 1.1 years before starting antiretroviral therapy. The receptors shown here come from a woman between 25 and 40 years old with HIV.

The gene calls are TRBV20-1 and TRBJ2-5; D call uncertain. CDR1 DFQATT and CDR2 SNEGSKA come from the germline V gene (reference sequence). The CDR3 covers 11 residues. V was clipped by 6 bases and J by 0 bases, with 5 bases between them. The CDR3 loop is CSAADQETQYF. In nucleotides, the CDR3 is TGCAGTGCGGCAGACCAAGAGACCCAGTACTTC.

The chain couples TRBV5-1 to TRBJ1-3; D unclear. V lost 3 bases and J 4 bases, leaving 14 bases between the germline ends. CDR3 length: 15 residues. Germline V lookup: CDR1 SGHRS, CDR2 YFSETQ. The CDR3 here is CASSSLGTMGNTIYF. Written as DNA, the CDR3 is TGCGCCAGCAGCTCCCTGGGAACAATGGGAAACACCATATATTTT.

This clone was seen a handful of times. The rearrangement uses TRBV15 and TRBJ1-2; D call uncertain. V lost 8 bases to trimming and J lost 10 bases, with 17 bases between them. This CDR3 region has 12 residues. Per germline, CDR1 LNHNV and CDR2 YYDKDF (reference sequence). The CDR3 here is CATSLSGVDYTF. CDR3 nucleotides: TGTGCCACCTCCTTATCCGGGGTAGACTACACCTTC.

The V call is TRBV6-6, the J call TRBJ2-2; D is uncertain. Trimming took 2 bases from V and 3 from J, leaving 4 bases between them. This CDR3 region has 13 residues. The V gene's germline CDR1 is MNHNY and CDR2 SVGAGI (reference sequence). The CDR3 loop is CASSYRDTGELFF. In DNA, the CDR3 is TGTGCCAGCAGTTACCGGGACACCGGGGAGCTGTTTTTT.

The chain is built from TRBV2 and TRBJ1-5, with D perhaps TRBD1 (6 bases). The CDR3 runs to 14 residues. Trimming took 5 bases from V and 4 from J, leaving 12 bases between them. Germline CDR1 SNHLY, CDR2 FYNNEI. DNA for the CDR3: TGTGCCAGCAGTCCTCAAACAGGGAATCAGCCCCAGCATTTT. Translated, it gives CASSPQTGNQPQHF.

The rearrangement uses TRBV5-6 and TRBJ1-6; D is perhaps TRBD1 (5 bases). V dropped 4 bases and J dropped 7 bases, with 21 bases sitting between them. The CDR3 contains 17 residues. Germline V gene lookup returns CDR1 SGHDT and CDR2 YYEEEE. This CDR3 is CASSEAWGGLRNSPLHF. The DNA of the CDR3 is TGTGCCAGCAGCGAGGCATGGGGCGGGCTAAGGAATTCACCCCTCCACTTT. The full variable domain, in which reference TRBV5-6 and TRBJ1-6 provide the parts outside the CDR3, is DAGVTQSPTHLIKTRGQQVTLRCSPKSGHDTVSWYQQALGQGPQFIFQYYEEEERQRGNFPDRFSGHQFPNYSSELNVNALLLGDSALYLCASSEAWGGLRNSPLHFGNGTRLTVT.

The chain joins TRBV5-6 to TRBJ2-5; 8 nucleotides align to TRBD1. The length of the CDR3 is 15 residues. CDR1 SGHDT and CDR2 YYEEEE come from the germline V gene. Trimming took 0 bases from V and 5 from J; bases not matched to a gene: 6. Here the CDR3 reads CASSLATGGLETQYF. Here the CDR3 DNA reads TGTGCCAGCAGCTTGGCTACAGGGGGTTTGGAGACCCAGTACTTC.

This clone was seen more than once but under ten times. The chain employs TRBV27 and TRBJ2-3; D might be TRBD1 (7 bases). Germline-derived CDR1 and CDR2 are MNHEY and SMNVEV (reference sequence). The CDR3 loop spans 15 amino acids. V was trimmed by 8 bases and J by 6 bases, leaving 21 bases between them. CDR3 in DNA: TGTGCCAGCCGCGGGACAGTCGACGGGTTTGATACGCAGTATTTT. It specifies CASRGTVDGFDTQYF.

V gene TRBV7-7 combines with J gene TRBJ1-1; possible D gene TRBD1, 5 bases. The CDR3 is 13 residues long. Germline V gives CDR1 SSHAT, CDR2 FNYEAQ (reference sequence). Trimming left V 5 bases short and J 1 base short, with 8 bases between. CDR3 sequence (DNA): TGTGCCAGCAGCAGGGACTGGAACACTGAAGCTTTCTTT. Translating gives CASSRDWNTEAFF. The variable domain in full, with the rest retrieved from reference TRBV7-7 and TRBJ1-1, is GAGVSQSPRYKVTKRGQDVTLRCDPISSHATLYWYQQALGQGPEFLTYFNYEAQPDKSGLPSDRFSAERPEGSISTLTIQRTEQRDSAMYRCASSRDWNTEAFFGQGTRLTVV.

This chain uses TRBV5-1 with TRBJ2-3; TRBD1 matches 7 bases. The CDR3 runs to 17 residues. Germline CDR1 SGHRS, CDR2 YFSETQ. V shed 0 bases and J 0 bases; nucleotides not matched to a gene: 7. The CDR3 reads CASSLVVTGMSTDTQYF. The CDR3 DNA is TGCGCCAGCAGCTTGGTTGTGACAGGGATGAGCACAGATACGCAGTATTTT.

This clone was detected only a few times. The rearrangement links TRBV10-3 to TRBJ1-5, with D unresolved. The CDR3 contains 13 residues. Trimming pared 3 bases from V and 11 bases from J, leaving 14 bases between. Germline V lookup: CDR1 ENHRY, CDR2 SYGVKD. The CDR3 protein is CAISDEAFGAQHF. CDR3 in DNA: TGTGCCATCAGTGACGAGGCCTTTGGGGCCCAGCATTTT.

V is TRBV19 and J is TRBJ2-1, with 7 nucleotides matching TRBD1. From germline, CDR1 is LNHDA and CDR2 SQIVND (reference sequence). The CDR3 consists of 12 residues. Losses at the gene ends were 6 bases for V and 8 bases for J; bases not matched to a gene: 4. CDR3 loop: CASRDRYHEQFF. CDR3 in DNA: TGTGCCAGTAGGGACAGGTATCATGAGCAGTTCTTC.

This chain joins TRBV5-6 and TRBJ1-5, with no clear D. CDR3 size: 15 residues. The V and J ends lost 1 base and 0 bases respectively, with 8 bases between them. Per the germline V gene, CDR1 is SGHDT and CDR2 is YYEEEE. The CDR3 protein is CASSLRKNSNQPQHF. For the CDR3, the DNA is TGTGCCAGCAGCTTGAGGAAAAATAGCAATCAGCCCCAGCATTTT. The entire variable domain, with the rest obtained from reference TRBV5-6 and TRBJ1-5, is as follows: DAGVTQSPTHLIKTRGQQVTLRCSPKSGHDTVSWYQQALGQGPQFIFQYYEEEERQRGNFPDRFSGHQFPNYSSELNVNALLLGDSALYLCASSLRKNSNQPQHFGDGTRLSIL.

This sequence joins TRBV30 and TRBJ2-3, with no clear D. Per the germline V gene, CDR1 is GTSNPN and CDR2 is SVGIG (reference sequence). This CDR3 spans 12 amino acids. Deletions cut 1 base from V and 6 bases from J, with 8 bases between. DNA of the CDR3: TGTGCCTGGAGTGCCCTTTGGGATACGCAGTATTTT. Its translation is CAWSALWDTQYF.

This clone was found once. The chain uses TRBV2 and TRBJ1-5, with D tentatively TRBD1 (6 bases). Trimming took off 0 bases at V and 5 bases at J, with 14 bases between the two ends. The CDR3 runs 16 residues. The V gene's germline CDR1 is SNHLY and CDR2 FYNNEI. The CDR3 nucleotides read TGTGCCAGCAGTGAAGCGGGCCGGGGGCTCGATCAGCCCCAGCATTTT. It codes for CASSEAGRGLDQPQHF. The full variable domain, in which reference TRBV2 and TRBJ1-5 provide the parts outside the CDR3, is EPEVTQTPSHQVTQMGQEVILRCVPISNHLYFYWYRQILGQKVEFLVSFYNNEISEKSEIFDDQFSVERPDGSNFTLKIRSTKLEDSAMYFCASSEAGRGLDQPQHFGDGTRLSIL.

This chain joins TRBV7-2 and TRBJ1-4; D might be TRBD1 (6 bases). CDR3 size: 18 residues. Trimming left V 5 bases short and J 0 bases short, with 19 bases between. Germline CDR1 and CDR2: SGHTA and FQGNSA. The CDR3 nucleotides are TGTGCCAGCAGCCCCCGCGGGGGACATCTTGCAACTAATGAAAAACTGTTTTTT. Residues: CASSPRGGHLATNEKLFF.